This T cell receptor beta chain comes out of a study of T cell repertoires in cytomegalovirus infection. Across the whole study: CMV epitopes used comprised recently identified HLA-C-restricted ones and well-studied HLA-B-restricted ones. The public TCR beta signatures pointed to both CMV infection and matching HLA type. Study observations and caveats: Carriers of CMV plus the relevant HLA were identified by cumulative public TCR beta family frequency. Predominance within the ex vivo response was attributable to HLA-C-restricted CMV-specific TCR beta clonotypes.

TCRdb reprocessed the reads via MiXCR and lists one record per CDR3 protein. Of 450,000 to 600,000 distinct CDR3 sequences in the sample, 30% to 35% are singletons; the top ten hold 17%. As to this clonotype: Its antigen is unidentified.

The sequence was collected from a human donor in good health (CMV status not recorded). Some clones in this sample may be carry-over from other donors' samples. The sequences come from cultured PBMCs, collected from culture after CMV antigen stimulation.

CDR3 sequence reads: CASSQKGQGAFEKLFF. The CDR3 nucleotides are TGTGCCAGCAGCCAGAAGGGACAGGGGGCTTTTGAAAAACTGTTTTTT. The chain links TRBV3-1 to TRBJ1-4, with 12 bases fitting TRBD1. This CDR3 is 16 amino acids long. Germline V lookup: CDR1 LGHDT, CDR2 YNNKEL (reference sequence). V shed 3 bases, J shed 7 bases, and the junction held 6 bases outside the gene matches. The entire variable domain, with the rest obtained from reference TRBV3-1 and TRBJ1-4, is as follows: DTAVSQTPKYLVTQMGNDKSIKCEQNLGHDTMYWYKQDSKKFLKIMFSYNNKELIINETVPNRFSPKSPDKAHLNLHINSLELGDSAVYFCASSQKGQGAFEKLFFGSGTQLSVL.